This TCR beta chain was identified in a study of blood T cell repertoires in COVID-19. Turning to the study itself: There were acute and convalescent COVID-19 samples, and they came from the United States, Italy and Spain. In each case, the material was cDNA or gDNA derived from T cells, B-cell-depleted T cells, or PBMCs.

CDR3 length: 15 residues. Germline V gene data show CDR1 as SGHRS and CDR2 as YFSETQ. J gave up 0 bases and V 3 bases, and 5 bases lay outside the gene matches. Per the original methods: Scientists estimated how many nucleated cells there were by amplifying reference gene primers. The method was immunoSEQ multiplex PCR; TCRdb's version includes in-frame clones alone and lacks a portion of them. Clone size and the V and J calls come from that table; the DNA yielded D and trimming. The table has 25,000 to 35,000 clones, roughly 88% seen once; the top ten hold under 30%. This chain uses TRBV5-1 with TRBJ1-1; 7 positions match TRBD1. This clonotype originated in a human donor in a cohort sampled during active COVID-19. The sequencing sample was made of peripheral blood. In DNA, the CDR3 is TGCGCCAGCAGCTCGACAGGGCCCATGAACACTGAAGCTTTCTTT. Translated, it gives CASSSTGPMNTEAFF.